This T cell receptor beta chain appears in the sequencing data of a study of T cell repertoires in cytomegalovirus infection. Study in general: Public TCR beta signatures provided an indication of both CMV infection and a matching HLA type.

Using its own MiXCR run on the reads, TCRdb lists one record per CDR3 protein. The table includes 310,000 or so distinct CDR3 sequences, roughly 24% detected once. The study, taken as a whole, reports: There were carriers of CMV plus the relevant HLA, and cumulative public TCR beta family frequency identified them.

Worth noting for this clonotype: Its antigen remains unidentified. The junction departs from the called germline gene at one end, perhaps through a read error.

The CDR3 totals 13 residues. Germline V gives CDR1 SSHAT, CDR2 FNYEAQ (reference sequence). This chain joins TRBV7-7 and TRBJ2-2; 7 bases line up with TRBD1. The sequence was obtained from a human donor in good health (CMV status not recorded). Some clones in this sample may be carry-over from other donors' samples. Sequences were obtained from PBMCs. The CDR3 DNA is TGCGCAGGGGGTACAACGGTCACCGGGGAGCTGTTTTTT. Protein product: CAGGTTVTGELFF.